The next 28 T cell receptor beta chains were all read from a single sample in a study of T cell repertoires in cytomegalovirus infection. Via MiXCR, TCRdb re-called the reads, giving one row per CDR3 protein. The repertoire holds 300,000 to 400,000 distinct CDR3 sequences, with 9.5% as singletons. Material for sequencing was PBMCs. Source of these receptors: a human donor in good health (CMV status not recorded). Some clones in this sample may be carry-over from other donors' samples.

This clonotype was detected only a few times. The rearrangement joins TRBV24-1 to TRBJ2-5; TRBD2 matches 9 bases. V gave up 2 bases and J gave up 2 bases; unmatched junction bases: 8. The germline V gene has CDR1 KGHDR and CDR2 SFDVKD. This CDR3 has 17 amino acids. CDR3 protein: CATSDWMAGGRQETQYF. The CDR3, as DNA: TGTGCCACCAGTGATTGGATGGCGGGGGGGCGGCAAGAGACCCAGTACTTC.

This clonotype was counted at least ten times. V and J are TRBV28 and TRBJ2-7; 10 bases match TRBD2. V was clipped by 6 bases and J by 2 bases; unmatched bases: 4. Germline lookup yields CDR1 MDHEN and CDR2 SYDVKM. This CDR3 spans 14 amino acids. CDR3 in amino acids: CASRGGTSAYEQYF. The CDR3 DNA sequence: TGTGCCAGCAGAGGAGGGACTAGCGCCTACGAGCAGTACTTC. Filled out from reference TRBV28 and TRBJ2-7, the complete variable domain reads DVKVTQSSRYLVKRTGEKVFLECVQDMDHENMFWYRQDPGLGLRLIYFSYDVKMKEKGDIPEGYSVSREKKERFSLILESASTNQTSMYLCASRGGTSAYEQYFGPGTRLTVT.

This clonotype was counted a few times. This chain uses TRBV28 with TRBJ1-2, with D hard to call. Germline loops: CDR1 MDHEN, CDR2 SYDVKM. The germline V and J ends were trimmed by 8 bases and 4 bases, with 11 bases remaining between them. CDR3 length equals 12 residues. The DNA for the CDR3 is TGTGCCAGCGTCTCCCCCTCCTATGGCTACACCTTC. It codes for CASVSPSYGYTF.

The J gene is TRBJ2-1, the V gene TRBV2, with D perhaps given as TRBD1 or TRBD2 (5 bases each). The germline gives CDR1 SNHLY, CDR2 FYNNEI. The CDR3 runs 15 residues. V was trimmed by 6 bases and J by 7 bases, leaving 19 bases between them. As DNA, the CDR3 is TGTGCCAGCAGAAATCACGGTGGGGGAAAAAATGAGCAGTTCTTC. Translating it yields CASRNHGGGKNEQFF.

The chain carries TRBV28 and TRBJ2-5, with TRBD2 as a possible D gene (6 bases). Deletions cut 4 bases from V and 1 base from J, with 7 bases between. CDR1 and CDR2 (germline): MDHEN, SYDVKM. The CDR3 is 13 amino acids. CDR3 residues: CASSSSVQETQYF. The CDR3, as DNA: TGTGCCAGCAGTTCTAGCGTCCAAGAGACCCAGTACTTC.

The chain is built from TRBV12-3 or TRBV12-4 and TRBJ2-6; the match to TRBD2 covers 12 bases. The ends lost 3 bases at V and 2 bases at J; junction bases unmatched: 5. The CDR3 covers 18 residues. The CDR3 bases are TGTGCCAGCAGTTTGGCTAGCGGGAGGGCCACTGGGGCCAACGTCCTGACTTTC. It yields the protein CASSLASGRATGANVLTF.

This clonotype showed up just a few times. The chain joins TRBV5-6 to TRBJ1-1; unclear D gene. CDR3 size: 14 residues. Per germline, CDR1 SGHDT and CDR2 YYEEEE. V gave up 2 bases and J gave up 2 bases, with 10 bases separating them. The CDR3 loop reads CASSFTGQNTEAFF. The CDR3 DNA is TGTGCCAGCAGCTTTACGGGCCAAAACACTGAAGCTTTCTTT.

This clonotype came up many times. The genes are TRBV12-3 or TRBV12-4 and TRBJ1-3; D is uncertain. The CDR3 has 16 residues. V lost 6 bases to trimming and J lost 0 bases, with 15 bases between them. The CDR3 nucleotides are TGTGCCAGCAGCCCCTCTCGGAGGAGCTCTGGAAACACCATATATTTT. This gives the protein CASSPSRRSSGNTIYF.

V usage is TRBV7-6 and J usage is TRBJ2-3; D unclear. The CDR3 is 15 amino acids. Between the trimmed V and J ends, which lost 4 bases and 1 base, there was a span of 12 bases. CDR1 and CDR2 from the germline V gene are SGHVS and FNYEAQ. CDR3 residues: CASSSPQSGTDTQYF. The CDR3 DNA reads TGTGCCAGCAGCTCCCCTCAGTCGGGCACAGATACGCAGTATTTT.

This clonotype showed up many times. The J gene is TRBJ2-1, the V gene TRBV5-1; 10 positions agree with TRBD1. V lost 4 bases and J lost 9; bases outside the gene matches: 13. Germline V gives CDR1 SGHRS, CDR2 YFSETQ. The CDR3 is 16 residues long. The CDR3 DNA reads TGCGCCAGCAGCGTTCCGGGACAGGGGCCTTCTGGTGAGCAGTTCTTC. Amino acid sequence: CASSVPGQGPSGEQFF.

This clonotype came up a few times. The gene calls are TRBV20-1 and TRBJ1-4; TRBD1 might be the D (6 bases). From germline, CDR1 is DFQATT and CDR2 SNEGSKA (reference sequence). The CDR3 runs 14 residues. The V and J ends lost 4 bases and 7 bases respectively, with 16 bases between them. The CDR3 region has the DNA TGCAGTGCTATCCGACAGGATCGGGCTGAAAAACTGTTTTTT. Protein sequence: CSAIRQDRAEKLFF.

This clonotype was counted a few times. V gene TRBV12-3 or TRBV12-4 combines with J gene TRBJ1-5, with a possible D match to TRBD1 (5 bases). V lost 0 bases and J lost 7, with 13 bases in between. The CDR3 runs to 15 residues. The CDR3: CASSLAGGTKQPQHF. The DNA of the CDR3 is TGTGCCAGCAGTTTAGCGGGGGGGACGAAGCAGCCCCAGCATTTT.

The CDR3 here is CAISAKTGHTEAFF. In DNA form, the CDR3 reads TGTGCCATCAGTGCTAAGACAGGCCACACTGAAGCTTTCTTT. The J gene is TRBJ1-1, the V gene TRBV10-3; D is possibly TRBD1 (6 bases). V lost 4 bases and J 3 bases, leaving 12 bases between the germline ends. Germline-derived CDR1 and CDR2 are ENHRY and SYGVKD. This CDR3 is built from 14 residues.

This rearrangement joins TRBV12-3 or TRBV12-4 to TRBJ2-5; D is unclear. This CDR3 has 14 residues. The V end was cut by 1 base, the J end by 5 bases, with 11 bases between. CDR3 bases: TGTGCCAGCAGTTTAGAACTGGCTCGGGAGACCCAGTACTTC. Residues: CASSLELARETQYF.

At least ten counts were recorded for this clonotype. The CDR3 region has the DNA TGTGCCAGCAGCCTATACGCCACTGAAGCTTTCTTT. This translates into CASSLYATEAFF. This rearrangement joins TRBV28 to TRBJ1-1; D gene ambiguous. Trimming stripped 6 bases from V and 4 bases from J, with 9 bases between. The CDR3 sequence is 12 residues long. Per the germline V gene, CDR1 is MDHEN and CDR2 is SYDVKM.

This chain joins TRBV6-5 and TRBJ2-7; 7 nucleotides align to TRBD2. The CDR3 spans 12 residues. V lost 8 bases to trimming and J lost 6 bases; unmatched junction nucleotides: 7. Germline CDR1 MNHEY, CDR2 SVGAGI. CDR3 DNA sequence: TGTGCCAGCGGTGGCGGGAGAGGCGAGCAGTACTTC. Protein: CASGGGRGEQYF.

This clonotype was seen many times. This chain connects TRBV18 to TRBJ2-3; TRBD1 matches 9 bases. This CDR3 is built from 16 residues. CDR1 KGHSH and CDR2 LQKENI come from the germline V gene. Unmatched junction bases numbered 8, after V lost 2 bases and J lost 5 bases. Written as DNA, the CDR3 is TGTGCCAGCTCACCATCCACAGGGGGCGTTGGAGATACGCAGTATTTT. It translates to CASSPSTGGVGDTQYF. The full variable domain, rest sourced from reference TRBV18 and TRBJ2-3, is NAGVMQNPRHLVRRRGQEARLRCSPMKGHSHVYWYRQLPEEGLKFMVYLQKENIIDESGMPKERFSAEFPKEGPSILRIQQVVRGDSAAYFCASSPSTGGVGDTQYFGPGTRLTVL.

In its sample, this clonotype was seen many times. The rearrangement joins TRBV7-9 to TRBJ2-1, with D perhaps TRBD1 or TRBD2 (6 bases each). Looked up from germline, CDR1 is SEHNR and CDR2 is FQNEAQ (reference sequence). The V end lost 3 bases, the J end lost 9 bases, and 27 bases lay between the germline ends. This CDR3 is 18 amino acids long. DNA for the CDR3: TGTGCCAGCAGCTTTACTTTAGGAGGGGGGAACCCATGGGGTGAGCAGTTCTTC. Protein product: CASSFTLGGGNPWGEQFF.

The chain is built from TRBV20-1 and TRBJ1-5; TRBD1 might be the D (5 bases). CDR1 is DFQATT and CDR2 is SNEGSKA in the germline V gene (reference sequence). This CDR3 is built from 15 residues. Trimming removed 0 bases from V and 0 bases from J, with 9 bases in between. Here the CDR3 reads CSARDRGISNQPQHF. Written as DNA, the CDR3 is TGCAGTGCTAGAGATCGGGGGATTAGCAATCAGCCCCAGCATTTT.

A few counts support this clonotype. The chain combines TRBV12-3 or TRBV12-4 with TRBJ1-1; the D gene is possibly TRBD1 (6 bases). The CDR3 runs to 16 residues. V was trimmed by 5 bases and J by 4 bases, leaving 20 bases between them. The CDR3 bases are TGTGCCAGCAGTCCTTCTCCGTGGGGGGGGCGCACTGAAGCTTTCTTT. Residues: CASSPSPWGGRTEAFF.

In regard to this clonotype: Germline and junction disagree at one end, which may indicate a read error. The chain couples TRBV4-1 to TRBJ1-5; D remains ambiguous. Germline V CDR1 and CDR2: MGHRA, YSYEKL. The CDR3 runs 13 residues. CDR3 in amino acids: CASSGKGGVLQHF. The CDR3 coding sequence is TGTGCCAGCAGCGGAAAGGGCGGGGTTCTCCAGCATTTT.

The chain combines TRBV11-2 with TRBJ2-7; D is possibly TRBD2 (6 bases). Germline V gene sequence: CDR1 SGHAT, CDR2 FQNNGV. This CDR3 spans 14 amino acids. V lost 10 bases to trimming and J lost 0 bases, with 16 bases between them. CDR3 bases: TGTGCCACTGCGGGAACGGGAAGCTCCTACGAGCAGTACTTC. It codes for CATAGTGSSYEQYF.

The chain links TRBV29-1 to TRBJ1-2, with D possibly TRBD1 on 6 matching bases. The CDR3 covers 14 residues. V lost 4 bases, J lost 4 bases, and 16 bases lay in between. CDR1 and CDR2 (germline): SQVTM, ANQGSEA. The CDR3 DNA follows: TGCAGCGTTGGAGCAGGGGCGGGAATCTATGGCTACACCTTC. This translates into CSVGAGAGIYGYTF.

V and J are TRBV11-3 and TRBJ2-1; D tentatively reads TRBD1 or TRBD2 (5 bases each). This CDR3 region has 15 residues. Trimming pared 1 base from V and 5 bases from J, leaving 12 bases between. The germline gives CDR1 SGHNT, CDR2 YENEEA. CDR3 nucleotides: TGTGCCAGCAGCTTAGGTCCGGGACCGGACAATGAGCAGTTCTTC. Translation: CASSLGPGPDNEQFF.

This clonotype was seen ten or more times. The CDR3 DNA sequence: TGTGCCAGCAGTCCCGGGACAGGGGTATACAATGAGCAGTTCTTC. Encoded protein: CASSPGTGVYNEQFF. The chain carries TRBV7-6 and TRBJ2-1, with TRBD1 matching 10 bases. This CDR3 contains 15 residues. After removal of 6 bases from V and 4 bases from J, the junction contained 6 bases not matched to a gene. CDR1 and CDR2 from the germline V gene are SGHVS and FNYEAQ.

The genes are TRBV7-6 and TRBJ2-3; 12 nucleotides agree with TRBD2. J was trimmed by 6 bases and V by 7 bases; bases with no gene match: 8. CDR3 length equals 15 residues. CDR1 and CDR2 (germline): SGHVS, FNYEAQ. The CDR3 sequence is CASTARLAGGDTQYF. For the CDR3, the DNA is TGTGCCAGCACGGCGAGGCTAGCGGGGGGGGATACGCAGTATTTT.

This clonotype was picked up many times. The chain uses TRBV11-3 and TRBJ2-1, with 7 bases that match TRBD2. The V and J ends lost 5 bases and 7 bases, in that order; junction bases with no gene match: 11. The CDR3 extends over 15 amino acids. Germline lookup yields CDR1 SGHNT and CDR2 YENEEA. This CDR3 is CASSPSRGSGNEQFF. For the CDR3, the DNA is TGTGCCAGCAGCCCCTCGCGCGGGAGTGGAAATGAGCAGTTCTTC.

This clonotype has at least ten counts. The chain carries TRBV7-2 and TRBJ1-1; D remains ambiguous. This CDR3 spans 13 amino acids. CDR1 is SGHTA, CDR2 FQGNSA, per germline. V was shortened by 4 bases and J by 3 bases, with 9 bases between the two germline ends. CDR3 protein: CASSWRKYTEAFF. The CDR3 DNA follows: TGTGCCAGCAGCTGGAGGAAATACACTGAAGCTTTCTTT.